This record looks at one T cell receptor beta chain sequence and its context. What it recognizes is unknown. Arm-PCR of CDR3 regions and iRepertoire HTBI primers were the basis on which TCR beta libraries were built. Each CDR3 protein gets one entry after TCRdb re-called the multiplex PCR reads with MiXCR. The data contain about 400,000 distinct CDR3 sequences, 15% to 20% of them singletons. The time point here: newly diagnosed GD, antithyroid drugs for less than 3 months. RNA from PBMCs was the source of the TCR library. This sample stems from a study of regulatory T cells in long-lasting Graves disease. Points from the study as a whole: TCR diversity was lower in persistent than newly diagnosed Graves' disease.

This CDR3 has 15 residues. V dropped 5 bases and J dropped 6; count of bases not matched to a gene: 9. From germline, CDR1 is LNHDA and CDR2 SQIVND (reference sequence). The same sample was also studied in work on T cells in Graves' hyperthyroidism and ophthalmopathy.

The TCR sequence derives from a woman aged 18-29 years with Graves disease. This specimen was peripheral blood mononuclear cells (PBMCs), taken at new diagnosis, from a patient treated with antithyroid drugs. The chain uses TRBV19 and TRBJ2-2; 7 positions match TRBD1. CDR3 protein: CASSPRDRGAGELFF. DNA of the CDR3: TGTGCCAGTAGTCCCCGGGACAGAGGTGCCGGGGAGCTGTTTTTT.